This paragraph reports one T cell receptor beta chain. Antigen unknown. Germline V gene sequence: CDR1 SGHAT, CDR2 FQNNGV. Trimming cost V 1 base and J 7 bases; bases outside gene matches: 15. The CDR3 runs to 18 residues. The sample is drawn from a study of blood T cells in healthy people across ages. Across the study: With template switching, about one barcoded beta molecule was captured per two T cells.

At least 6.5 million PBMCs were isolated per sample. Total RNA extraction produced at least 6 micrograms (per sample) for the study. Alongside a J-beta primer mix, a sample-barcoded 5' primer served in a second PCR lasting about 7 to 11 cycles. One entry per CDR3 protein, called by TCRdb with MiXCR from the 5' RACE reads. This table holds under 850,000 distinct CDR3 sequences, 35% to 40% found once. Study-wide findings and caveats: Older age went with lower TCR beta diversity per million T cells, in a roughly linear way.

This sequence originates from a man between 18 and 29 years old in good health. Sample: blood. V usage is TRBV11-2 and J usage is TRBJ2-2; TRBD2 matches at 7 bases. The CDR3 DNA sequence: TGTGCCAGCAGCTTAGTTTCTCCATTGGCAGGGAGGGACGGGGAGCTGTTTTTT. It translates to CASSLVSPLAGRDGELFF.